The table lists the clone carrying this T cell receptor (beta chain) with a few counts. Its antigen is still unknown. Cultured CD4+ T cells had their DNA profiled by the Oncomine TCR Beta short-read assay. MiXCR, run by TCRdb on the PCR reads, gives a single entry per CDR3 protein. The sample comprises about 7,200 distinct CDR3 sequences, around 60% of which are singletons, and more than 30% rests with the top ten. This record belongs to a study of vaccination and CD4 T cells after COVID-19. Study information: Control wells got either CEFX epitopes, HIV-1 Nef peptides, or no peptide at all.

This sample's treatment: approximately nine-day PBMC culture with coronavirus spike peptide pools or control peptides (ViraFEST assay). The germline V gene has CDR1 SGHTA and CDR2 FQGNSA. Trimming at V came to 1 base and at J to 5 bases, leaving 6 bases not matched to a gene. This CDR3 is 17 amino acids long. The sequencing sample was made of CD4+ T cells from blood, cultured in vitro. The chain uses TRBV7-2 and TRBJ1-6, with TRBD1 matching 9 bases. This receptor was obtained from a human donor who had recovered from COVID-19. The CDR3 DNA reads TGTGCCAGCAGCTTAGTGTTGGGACAGGGAAATAATTCACCCCTCCACTTT. It specifies CASSLVLGQGNNSPLHF.